This TCR beta chain was identified in a study of cytomegalovirus exposure and HLA in healthy donors. This clone was seen a few times. One junction end does not reproduce the germline sequence, and a read error may be involved. This CDR3 comprises 12 residues. CDR1 is SEHNR, CDR2 FQNEAQ, per germline (reference sequence). The PCR employed 60 Vbeta primers together with 13 Jbeta primers. Profiled with immunoSEQ multiplex PCR; TCRdb holds only in-frame clones, not every one. Of 170,000 or so clones in the sample, 75% to 90% are singletons; the top ten hold more than 5.5%. Sequenced: PBMCs. The V gene is TRBV7-9, the J gene TRBJ2-7; weak D call: TRBD2 (6 bases). The clonotype originates from a man aged 25 to 40 in good health and CMV-seropositive. The CDR3 DNA reads as TGTTCCAGCAGCCCCGGAGGGAACGAGCAGTACTTC. This translates into CSSSPGGNEQYF.